These 22 T cell receptor beta chains were all obtained from the same sample, sequenced in a study of T cells after yellow fever vaccination (dated by TCRdb to between 2018 and 2020). Read against the paper, the sample's treatment or condition label means: live attenuated yellow fever vaccine strain. The receptor library was made with 5' RACE. Sequencing took place on an Illumina HiSeq 2500. TCRdb reworked the public reads: Q25 trimming with fastp, MiXCR clone assembly, productive beta chains retained. Entries that share a CDR3 protein sequence are merged under the most common genes and DNA. For this sample the table gives 500,000 to 650,000 distinct CDR3 sequences, of which 9% to 15% were detected only once. The ten most abundant clones make up 14% to 15% of the sample. The sequencing used PBMCs, collected on the day of the yellow fever booster vaccination. These receptors were taken from a man aged 25 to 40 who received the YFV17D yellow fever vaccine.

This clonotype appeared a few times. This chain joins TRBV18 and TRBJ2-1; 7 positions agree with TRBD2. This CDR3 is 16 amino acids long. The germline V gene encodes CDR1 KGHSH and CDR2 LQKENI. V shed 0 bases and J 3 bases; nucleotides not matched to a gene: 5. CDR3 nucleotides: TGTGCCAGCTCACCACCTTTAGCGGGCTACTACAATGAGCAGTTCTTC. Residues: CASSPPLAGYYNEQFF.

This chain's CDR3 is CASSPRIAGSGETQYF. The CDR3 nucleotides read TGTGCCAGCAGCCCCCGCATCGCGGGGTCGGGCGAGACCCAGTACTTC. V and J are TRBV5-6 and TRBJ2-5, with D tentatively TRBD2 (6 bases). The germline V gene encodes CDR1 SGHDT and CDR2 YYEEEE. Trimming removed 4 bases from V and 5 bases from J, with 21 bases in between. This CDR3 has 16 residues. The full variable domain, with the rest looked up from reference TRBV5-6 and TRBJ2-5, is DAGVTQSPTHLIKTRGQQVTLRCSPKSGHDTVSWYQQALGQGPQFIFQYYEEEERQRGNFPDRFSGHQFPNYSSELNVNALLLGDSALYLCASSPRIAGSGETQYFGPGTRLLVL.

This clonotype came up a few times. V and J are TRBV20-1 and TRBJ2-3; D remains ambiguous. Trimming removed 0 bases at V and 4 bases at J, with 11 bases between. The CDR3 has 14 residues. Germline V CDR1 and CDR2: DFQATT, SNEGSKA (reference sequence). The DNA for the CDR3 is TGCAGTGCTAGAGATCCGAGCGTCCCAGATACGCAGTATTTT. This encodes CSARDPSVPDTQYF.

V usage is TRBV24-1 and J usage is TRBJ2-7; D is perhaps TRBD1 (5 bases). CDR1 is KGHDR, CDR2 SFDVKD, per germline. V gave up 2 bases and J gave up 3 bases, with 16 bases separating them. The CDR3 loop spans 16 amino acids. The CDR3, as DNA: TGTGCCACCAGTGATTACGTAGGGCAGGGTGTCTACGAGCAGTACTTC. As protein: CATSDYVGQGVYEQYF.

The V gene is TRBV20-1, the J gene TRBJ2-1; D gene uncertain. CDR3 length equals 12 residues. V gave up 3 bases and J gave up 6 bases, with 9 bases separating them. Germline loops: CDR1 DFQATT, CDR2 SNEGSKA (reference sequence). The CDR3 here is CSASLHRNEQFF. DNA of the CDR3: TGCAGTGCTAGCTTACATCGCAATGAGCAGTTCTTC.

V and J are TRBV7-9 and TRBJ1-4; 9 nucleotides agree with TRBD1. The V gene's germline CDR1 is SEHNR and CDR2 FQNEAQ (reference sequence). The CDR3 sequence is 14 residues long. The J segment lost 6 bases and the V segment lost 9 bases, leaving 8 bases of the junction unmatched. The DNA for the CDR3 is TGTGCCAGTACCGATACAGGGGGCTATGAAAAACTGTTTTTT. As protein: CASTDTGGYEKLFF.

This clonotype showed up just a few times. The chain has TRBV7-8 and TRBJ2-3, with a weak D call TRBD2 (6 bases). CDR1 and CDR2 (germline): SGHVS, FQNEAQ. Trimming took 0 bases from V and 0 from J, leaving 10 bases between them. CDR3 length: 16 residues. The CDR3 reads CASSLAPGVSTDTQYF. CDR3 DNA sequence: TGTGCCAGCAGCTTAGCTCCGGGAGTAAGCACAGATACGCAGTATTTT.

This chain uses TRBV4-2 with TRBJ2-3; TRBD2 matches at 9 bases. Germline V gene lookup returns CDR1 LGHNA and CDR2 YNFKEQ. The CDR3 spans 18 residues. The ends lost 4 bases at V and 3 bases at J; junction bases unmatched: 14. CDR3 nucleotide sequence: TGTGCCAGCAGCCCCCCCACTTCTGGCGGGAGGGCGACAGATACGCAGTATTTT. It is translated as CASSPPTSGGRATDTQYF.

The chain combines TRBV28 with TRBJ2-5; D possibly corresponds to TRBD2 (5 bases). Per the germline V gene, CDR1 is MDHEN and CDR2 is SYDVKM. V lost 2 bases to trimming and J lost 4 bases, with 8 bases between them. The CDR3 totals 13 residues. CDR3 sequence reads: CASSLGSLETQYF. Written as DNA, the CDR3 is TGTGCCAGCAGTTTAGGGAGTTTAGAGACCCAGTACTTC.

In its sample, this clonotype was seen a few times. The chain couples TRBV20-1 to TRBJ2-3; 7 positions agree with TRBD1. J gave up 4 bases and V 0 bases, and 7 bases lay outside the gene matches. Germline CDR1 DFQATT, CDR2 SNEGSKA (reference sequence). CDR3 length: 15 residues. The CDR3 loop reads CSARDGRGRPDTQYF. CDR3 bases: TGCAGTGCTAGAGATGGAAGGGGGCGCCCAGATACGCAGTATTTT.

This clonotype was detected a few times. V usage is TRBV30 and J usage is TRBJ2-1; D may correspond to TRBD1 or TRBD2 (6 bases each). Germline assignment: CDR1 GTSNPN and CDR2 SVGIG (reference sequence). The length of the CDR3 is 14 residues. With 0 bases removed from V and 7 bases from J, the gap between germline ends came to 13 bases. The CDR3 nucleotides read TGTGCCTGGAGTGTACTACGGGGGCCGAATGAGCAGTTCTTC. Its translation: CAWSVLRGPNEQFF.

This clonotype was detected a few times. This chain joins TRBV3-1 and TRBJ1-6; D not certain. The V end lost 5 bases, the J end lost 7 bases, and 18 bases lay between the germline ends. CDR1 is LGHDT and CDR2 is YNNKEL in the germline V gene (reference sequence). This CDR3 is built from 16 residues. CDR3 DNA sequence: TGTGCCAGCAGCTCGCGCCCGGAACAGATGAATTCACCCCTCCACTTT. This codes for CASSSRPEQMNSPLHF.

This chain joins TRBV5-1 and TRBJ2-5; D is perhaps TRBD2 (5 bases). This CDR3 has 15 amino acids. Trimming shortened V by 0 bases and J by 5 bases, and 14 bases separated the two germline ends. Looked up from germline, CDR1 is SGHRS and CDR2 is YFSETQ. The CDR3 DNA reads as TGCGCCAGCAGCTTGGTTCAGGCGAGGGAGGAGACCCAGTACTTC. Protein product: CASSLVQAREETQYF.

The CDR3: CASSQEIQGGWEQYF. CDR3 DNA sequence: TGTGCCAGCAGCCAAGAAATTCAGGGGGGTTGGGAGCAGTACTTC. The rearrangement links TRBV4-2 to TRBJ2-7; TRBD1 might be the D (7 bases). In germline, CDR1 is LGHNA, CDR2 YNFKEQ. Between the trimmed V and J ends, which lost 0 bases and 7 bases, there was a span of 16 bases. The CDR3 consists of 15 residues.

The J gene is TRBJ2-1, the V gene TRBV7-3; 12 bases match TRBD2. The CDR3 extends over 19 amino acids. From germline, CDR1 is SGHTA and CDR2 FQGTGA. The V and J ends lost 5 bases and 0 bases, in that order; junction bases with no gene match: 11. CDR3: CASSPLAGGRLVSYNEQFF. DNA for the CDR3: TGTGCCAGCAGCCCGCTAGCGGGAGGGAGATTAGTCTCCTACAATGAGCAGTTCTTC.

This chain uses TRBV5-6 with TRBJ2-3, with TRBD2 matching over 8 bases. CDR1 is SGHDT and CDR2 is YYEEEE in the germline V gene. The ends lost 4 bases at V and 14 bases at J; junction bases unmatched: 9. The CDR3 sequence is 12 residues long. The CDR3 here is CASSPTSGPGYF. The CDR3 DNA is TGTGCCAGCAGCCCTACTAGCGGCCCGGGGTATTTT.

This chain links TRBV3-1 with TRBJ2-7; 9 bases fit TRBD2. Germline V gives CDR1 LGHDT, CDR2 YNNKEL (reference sequence). The junction had 7 bases not matched to a gene; V was cut back by 1 base and J by 9 bases. This CDR3 is 14 amino acids long. CDR3 nucleotide sequence: TGTGCCAGCAGCCAAGGGATAGCGGGAGTCGGGCAGTACTTC. As protein: CASSQGIAGVGQYF.

A few counts support this clonotype. This chain links TRBV27 with TRBJ2-6; TRBD1 is a possible D gene (5 bases). This CDR3 comprises 14 residues. Deletions cut 6 bases from V and 1 base from J, with 7 bases between. Looked up from germline, CDR1 is MNHEY and CDR2 is SMNVEV (reference sequence). DNA for the CDR3: TGTGCCAGCAGCGCAGGGTCTGGGGCCAACGTCCTGACTTTC. This translates into CASSAGSGANVLTF.

This clonotype was observed a handful of times. The chain couples TRBV30 to TRBJ2-5; 14 bases are shared with TRBD2. Germline V gene data show CDR1 as GTSNPN and CDR2 as SVGIG (reference sequence). Losses at the gene ends were 0 bases for V and 12 bases for J; bases not matched to a gene: 3. The CDR3 extends over 13 amino acids. DNA for the CDR3: TGTGCCTGGAGTGTAACGACTAGCGGGAGGGAGTACTTC. Translation: CAWSVTTSGREYF.

The J gene is TRBJ2-3, the V gene TRBV29-1; no firm D call. Germline loops: CDR1 SQVTM, CDR2 ANQGSEA. The CDR3 runs to 12 residues. V was trimmed by 4 bases and J by 3 bases, leaving 8 bases between them. CDR3 nucleotide sequence: TGCAGCGTTGGTATCGGGACAGATACGCAGTATTTT. Its translation: CSVGIGTDTQYF.

The chain couples TRBV12-3 or TRBV12-4 to TRBJ2-2; 8 nucleotides align to TRBD1. V shed 5 bases, J shed 7 bases, and the junction held 15 bases outside the gene matches. This CDR3 spans 17 amino acids. CDR3 amino acids: CASSRQGHVSLNGELFF. The DNA of the CDR3 is TGTGCCAGCAGTCGACAGGGGCACGTTAGCCTAAACGGGGAGCTGTTTTTT.

This clonotype was detected a few times. V is TRBV18 and J is TRBJ2-5, with 7 bases lining up with TRBD1. V shed 3 bases, J shed 3 bases, and the junction held 4 bases outside the gene matches. This CDR3 comprises 14 residues. Germline V CDR1 and CDR2: KGHSH, LQKENI. CDR3 coding DNA: TGTGCCAGCTCACCGGGGACAGATAAAGAGACCCAGTACTTC. This sequence encodes CASSPGTDKETQYF.